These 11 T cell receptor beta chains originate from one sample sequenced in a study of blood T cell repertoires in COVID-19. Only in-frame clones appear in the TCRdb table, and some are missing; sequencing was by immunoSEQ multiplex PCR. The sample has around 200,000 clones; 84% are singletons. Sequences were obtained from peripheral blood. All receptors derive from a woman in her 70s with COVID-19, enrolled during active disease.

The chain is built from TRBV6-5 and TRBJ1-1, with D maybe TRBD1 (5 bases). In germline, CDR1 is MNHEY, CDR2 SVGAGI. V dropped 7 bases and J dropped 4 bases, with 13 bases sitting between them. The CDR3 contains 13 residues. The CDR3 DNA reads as TGTGCCAGCACTCGGGGGGAGGCCACTGAAGCTTTCTTT. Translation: CASTRGEATEAFF.

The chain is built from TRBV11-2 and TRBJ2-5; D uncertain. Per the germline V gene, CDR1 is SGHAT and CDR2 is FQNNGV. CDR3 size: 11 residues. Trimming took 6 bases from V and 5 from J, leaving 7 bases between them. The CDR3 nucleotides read TGTGCCAGCAGGGGCCTGGAGACCCAGTACTTC. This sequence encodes CASRGLETQYF.

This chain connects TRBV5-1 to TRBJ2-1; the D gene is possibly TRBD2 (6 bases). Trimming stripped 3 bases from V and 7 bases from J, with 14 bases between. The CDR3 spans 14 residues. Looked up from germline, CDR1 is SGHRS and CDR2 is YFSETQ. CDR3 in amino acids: CASSSGLNLNEQFF. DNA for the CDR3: TGCGCCAGCAGCTCGGGACTGAACCTAAATGAGCAGTTCTTC.

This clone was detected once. Here the CDR3 reads CASSLTRTRTERDGYTF. The DNA of the CDR3 is TGTGCCAGCAGTTTAACCAGAACTCGGACAGAAAGAGATGGCTACACCTTC. The rearrangement links TRBV27 to TRBJ1-2; D perhaps matches TRBD1 (6 bases). Trimming removed 2 bases at V and 6 bases at J, with 22 bases between. The CDR3 sequence is 17 residues long. From germline, CDR1 is MNHEY and CDR2 SMNVEV (reference sequence).

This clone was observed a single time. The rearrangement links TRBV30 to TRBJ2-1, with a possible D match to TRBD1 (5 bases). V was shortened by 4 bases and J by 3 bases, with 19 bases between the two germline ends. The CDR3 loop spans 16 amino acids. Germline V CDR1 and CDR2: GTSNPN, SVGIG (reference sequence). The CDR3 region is CAWTGRAGYSYNEQFF. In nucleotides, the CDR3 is TGTGCCTGGACCGGACGGGCAGGGTACAGCTACAATGAGCAGTTCTTC. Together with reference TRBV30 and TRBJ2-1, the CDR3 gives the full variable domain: SQTIHQWPATLVQPVGSPLSLECTVEGTSNPNLYWYRQAAGRGLQLLFYSVGIGQISSEVPQNLSASRPQDRQFILSSKKLLLSDSGFYLCAWTGRAGYSYNEQFFGPGTRLTVL.

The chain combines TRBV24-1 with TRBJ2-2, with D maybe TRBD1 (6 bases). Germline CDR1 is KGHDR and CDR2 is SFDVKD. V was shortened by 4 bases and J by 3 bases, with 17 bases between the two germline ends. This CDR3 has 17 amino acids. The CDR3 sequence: CATSEPTTGLDTGELFF. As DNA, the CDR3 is TGTGCCACCAGTGAACCAACCACAGGGTTGGACACCGGGGAGCTGTTTTTT.

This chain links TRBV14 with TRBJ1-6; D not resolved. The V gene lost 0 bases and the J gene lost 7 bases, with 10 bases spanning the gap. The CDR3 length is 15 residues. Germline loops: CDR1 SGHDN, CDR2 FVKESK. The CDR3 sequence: CASSQDLRTNSPLHF. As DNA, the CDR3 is TGTGCCAGCAGCCAAGATCTAAGAACCAATTCACCCCTCCACTTT.

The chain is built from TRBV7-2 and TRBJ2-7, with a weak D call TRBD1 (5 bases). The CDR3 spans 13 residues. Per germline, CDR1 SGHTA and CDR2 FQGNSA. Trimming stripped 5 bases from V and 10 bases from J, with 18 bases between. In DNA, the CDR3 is TGTGCCAGCAGCCAACAAGGGGCCTTAACTCAGTACTTC. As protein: CASSQQGALTQYF.

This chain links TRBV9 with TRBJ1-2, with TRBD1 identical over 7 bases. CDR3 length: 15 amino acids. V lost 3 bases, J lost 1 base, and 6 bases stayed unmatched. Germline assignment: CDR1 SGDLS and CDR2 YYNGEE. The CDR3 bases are TGTGCCAGCAGCGCCCGACAGGGTTATAACTATGGCTACACCTTC. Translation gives CASSARQGYNYGYTF.

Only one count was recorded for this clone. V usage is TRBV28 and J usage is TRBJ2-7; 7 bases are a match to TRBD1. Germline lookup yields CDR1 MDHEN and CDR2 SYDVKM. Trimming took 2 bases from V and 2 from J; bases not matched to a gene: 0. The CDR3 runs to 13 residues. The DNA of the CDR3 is TGTGCCAGCAGTTTAAGGGGGCCCTACGAGCAGTACGTC. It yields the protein CASSLRGPYEQYV.

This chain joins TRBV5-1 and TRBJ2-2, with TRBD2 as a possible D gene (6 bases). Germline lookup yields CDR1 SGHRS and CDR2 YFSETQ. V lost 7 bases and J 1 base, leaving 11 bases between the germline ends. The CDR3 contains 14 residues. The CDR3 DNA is TGCGCCAGCGAATGGGGGGAGAACACCGGGGAGCTGTTTTTT. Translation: CASEWGENTGELFF.